This entry lists 8 T cell receptor beta chains sequenced from one sample in a study of T cell responses to AZD1222 COVID-19 vaccine. The method was immunoSEQ multiplex PCR; TCRdb's version includes in-frame clones alone and lacks a portion of them. The sample has fewer than 180,000 clones; roughly 94% are singletons. The material sequenced was peripheral blood, taken on day 0 of AZD1222 vaccination. These TCRs come from an adult in good health.

V is TRBV2 and J is TRBJ2-3; 12 bases are shared with TRBD2. In germline, CDR1 is SNHLY, CDR2 FYNNEI. The CDR3 spans 15 residues. V was clipped by 9 bases and J by 1 base; unmatched bases: 5. CDR3 protein: CASRLAGGGTDTQYF. The CDR3 coding sequence is TGTGCCAGTAGGCTAGCGGGGGGGGGCACAGATACGCAGTATTTT. Variable domain in full (rest from reference TRBV2 and TRBJ2-3): EPEVTQTPSHQVTQMGQEVILRCVPISNHLYFYWYRQILGQKVEFLVSFYNNEISEKSEIFDDQFSVERPDGSNFTLKIRSTKLEDSAMYFCASRLAGGGTDTQYFGPGTRLTVL.

This clone showed up just once. The V and J genes are TRBV11-2 and TRBJ1-1, with 8 positions matching TRBD1. This CDR3 contains 17 residues. CDR1 is SGHAT, CDR2 FQNNGV, per germline. J gave up 5 bases and V 1 base, and 12 bases lay outside the gene matches. Here the CDR3 reads CASSLVSQGARYTEAFF. In nucleotides, the CDR3 is TGTGCCAGCAGCTTAGTGTCGCAGGGGGCGCGTTATACTGAAGCTTTCTTT. Full variable domain (rest looked up from reference TRBV11-2 and TRBJ1-1): EAGVAQSPRYKIIEKRQSVAFWCNPISGHATLYWYQQILGQGPKLLIQFQNNGVVDDSQLPKDRFSAERLKGVDSTLKIQPAKLEDSAVYLCASSLVSQGARYTEAFFGQGTRLTVV.

The chain recombines TRBV7-2 with TRBJ2-3, with D maybe TRBD2 (5 bases). The CDR3 totals 13 residues. Germline CDR1 and CDR2: SGHTA and FQGNSA. V lost 0 bases, J lost 6 bases, and 7 bases lay in between. The CDR3 region is CASSLAGVDTQYF. The CDR3 DNA reads as TGTGCCAGCAGCTTAGCGGGAGTGGATACGCAGTATTTT.

The chain employs TRBV19 and TRBJ1-6; tentatively, D is TRBD1 (6 bases). The CDR3 sequence is 15 residues long. Germline CDR1 reads LNHDA; CDR2 reads SQIVND (reference sequence). V was clipped by 6 bases and J by 1 base, with 10 bases between them. The DNA of the CDR3 is TGTGCCAGTAGCCCCACAGGGTCCTATAATTCACCCCTCCACTTT. Its translation is CASSPTGSYNSPLHF.

The J gene is TRBJ1-5, the V gene TRBV24-1, with D possibly TRBD1 on 6 matching bases. The CDR3 loop spans 16 amino acids. CDR1 is KGHDR and CDR2 is SFDVKD in the germline V gene. The V and J ends lost 3 bases and 3 bases respectively, with 14 bases between them. The CDR3 here is CATSDGDIPDNQPQHF. In DNA form, the CDR3 reads TGTGCCACCAGTGATGGGGACATCCCAGACAATCAGCCCCAGCATTTT.

The chain combines TRBV19 with TRBJ1-1; D possibly corresponds to TRBD1 (5 bases). Germline CDR1 LNHDA, CDR2 SQIVND (reference sequence). V was cut by 6 bases and J by 0 bases, with 17 bases left in between. The length of the CDR3 is 16 residues. The DNA of the CDR3 is TGTGCCAGTAGGGAGGGTGAAGGGGCCCTGAACACTGAAGCTTTCTTT. Translating gives CASREGEGALNTEAFF.

The J gene is TRBJ2-1, the V gene TRBV7-9; 10 nucleotides agree with TRBD2. Germline V gives CDR1 SEHNR, CDR2 FQNEAQ (reference sequence). The length of the CDR3 is 15 residues. The V and J ends lost 8 bases and 12 bases, in that order; junction bases with no gene match: 16. CDR3 in amino acids: CASAQRVLAGQGQFF. The CDR3, as DNA: TGTGCCAGCGCCCAAAGGGTACTAGCGGGGCAAGGGCAGTTCTTC.

This clone was observed a single time. The chain employs TRBV29-1 and TRBJ2-3; 7 bases match TRBD1. Trimming cost V 6 bases and J 6 bases; bases outside gene matches: 6. The length of the CDR3 is 12 residues. Germline V gene lookup returns CDR1 SQVTM and CDR2 ANQGSEA. The CDR3 DNA is TGCAGCGTCGTAGACAGGGAGGATACGCAGTATTTT. Its translation: CSVVDREDTQYF.